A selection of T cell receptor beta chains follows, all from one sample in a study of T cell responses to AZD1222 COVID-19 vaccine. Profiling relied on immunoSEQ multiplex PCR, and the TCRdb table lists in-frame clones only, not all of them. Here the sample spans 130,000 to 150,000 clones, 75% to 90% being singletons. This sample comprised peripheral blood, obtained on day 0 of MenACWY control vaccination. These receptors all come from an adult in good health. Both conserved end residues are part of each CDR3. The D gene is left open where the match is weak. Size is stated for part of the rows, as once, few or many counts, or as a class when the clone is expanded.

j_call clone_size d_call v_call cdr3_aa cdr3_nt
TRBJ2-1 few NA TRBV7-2 CASSLPPDARKFF TGTGCCAGCAGCTTACCCCCTGACGCCAGAAAGTTCTTC
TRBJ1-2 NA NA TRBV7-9 CASSWGGSGRALHGYTF TGTGCCAGCAGCTGGGGAGGATCGGGCAGGGCATTGCATGGCTACACCTTC
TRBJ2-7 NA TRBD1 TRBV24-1 CATSLSIPDRVEGSSSYEQYF TGTGCCACCAGTCTTTCGATCCCGGACAGGGTAGAGGGAAGCAGTTCCTACGAGCAGTACTTC
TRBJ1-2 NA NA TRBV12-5 CASGGGVVPRYTF TGTGCTAGTGGTGGCGGTGTCGTTCCTCGCTACACCTTC
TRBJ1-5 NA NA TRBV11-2 CASSIDQYSNQPQHF TGTGCCAGCAGTATAGACCAATATAGCAATCAGCCCCAGCATTTT
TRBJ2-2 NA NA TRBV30 CAWTMTGELFF TGTGCCTGGACAATGACCGGGGAGCTGTTTTTT
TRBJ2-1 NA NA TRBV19 CASSISGSSYNEQFF TGTGCCAGTAGTATAAGCGGTTCTTCCTACAATGAGCAGTTCTTC
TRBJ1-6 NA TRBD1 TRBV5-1 CASSPRTGGSSPLHF TGCGCCAGCAGCCCCCGGACAGGGGGCAGTTCACCCCTCCACTTT
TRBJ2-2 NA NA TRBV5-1 CASSLGGLLGTSIRAGELFF TGCGCCAGCAGCTTGGGCGGACTACTCGGGACATCTATTAGGGCCGGGGAGCTGTTTTTT
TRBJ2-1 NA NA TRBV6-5 CASSYWAYDEQFF TGTGCCAGCAGTTACTGGGCCTACGATGAGCAGTTCTTC
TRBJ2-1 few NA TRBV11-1 CASSRDNHNEQFF TGTGCCAGCAGCCGAGACAACCACAATGAGCAGTTCTTC
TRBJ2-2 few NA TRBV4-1 CASSQVAAGGELFF TGCGCCAGCAGCCAAGTCGCGGCGGGGGGGGAGCTGTTTTTT
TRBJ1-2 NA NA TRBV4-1 CASSQERGYYGYTF TGCGCCAGCAGCCAAGAAAGGGGATACTATGGCTACACCTTC
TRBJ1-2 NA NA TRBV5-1 CASSLERNYGYTF TGCGCCAGCAGCTTGGAACGGAACTATGGCTACACCTTC
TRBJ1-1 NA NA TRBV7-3 CASSFGMDTEAFF TGTGCCAGCAGCTTCGGGATGGACACTGAAGCTTTCTTT
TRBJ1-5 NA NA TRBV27 CASSFGGNQPQHF TGTGCCAGCAGTTTTGGAGGCAATCAGCCCCAGCATTTT
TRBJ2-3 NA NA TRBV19 CASSMAEDTQYF TGTGCCAGTAGTATGGCCGAAGATACGCAGTATTTT
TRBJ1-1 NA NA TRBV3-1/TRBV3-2 CASSQDEGGRSEAFF TGTGCCAGCAGCCAAGATGAAGGAGGGAGGTCAGAAGCTTTCTTT
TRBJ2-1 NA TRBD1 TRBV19 CASSVQGAPPYNEQFF TGTGCCAGTAGTGTACAGGGGGCCCCCCCCTACAATGAGCAGTTCTTC
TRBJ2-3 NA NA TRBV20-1 CSAPGESTQYF TGCAGTGCCCCGGGAGAGAGTACGCAGTATTTT
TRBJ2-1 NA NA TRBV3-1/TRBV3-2 CASSLTINEQFF TGTGCCAGCAGCCTCACGATAAATGAGCAGTTCTTC
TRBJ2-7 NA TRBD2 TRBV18 CASSPRVSGGLEQYF TGTGCCAGCTCACCGCGGGTAAGCGGGGGCCTCGAGCAGTACTTC
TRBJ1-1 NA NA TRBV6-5 CASSYRAGEAFF TGTGCCAGCAGTTACAGGGCAGGGGAAGCTTTCTTT
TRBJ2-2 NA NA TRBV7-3 CASSQSLQGSELFF TGTGCCAGCAGCCAATCGCTACAGGGCTCGGAGCTGTTTTTT
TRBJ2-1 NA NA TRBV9 CASSGGVGSSYNEQFF TGTGCCAGCAGCGGTGGGGTGGGGAGCTCCTACAATGAGCAGTTCTTC
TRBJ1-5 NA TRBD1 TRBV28 CASNAGTGVEGPQHF TGTGCCAGCAACGCCGGGACAGGGGTCGAGGGGCCCCAGCATTTT
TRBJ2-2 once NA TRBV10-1 CASSEFAGWTGELFF TGCGCCAGCAGTGAGTTTGCGGGGTGGACCGGGGAGCTGTTTTTT
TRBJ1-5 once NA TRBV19 CATKRTGRSGPQHF TGTGCCACCAAAAGAACGGGGAGGTCAGGCCCCCAGCATTTT
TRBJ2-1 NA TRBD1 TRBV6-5 CASAPAGGINEQFF TGTGCCAGCGCCCCGGCAGGGGGCATCAATGAGCAGTTCTTC